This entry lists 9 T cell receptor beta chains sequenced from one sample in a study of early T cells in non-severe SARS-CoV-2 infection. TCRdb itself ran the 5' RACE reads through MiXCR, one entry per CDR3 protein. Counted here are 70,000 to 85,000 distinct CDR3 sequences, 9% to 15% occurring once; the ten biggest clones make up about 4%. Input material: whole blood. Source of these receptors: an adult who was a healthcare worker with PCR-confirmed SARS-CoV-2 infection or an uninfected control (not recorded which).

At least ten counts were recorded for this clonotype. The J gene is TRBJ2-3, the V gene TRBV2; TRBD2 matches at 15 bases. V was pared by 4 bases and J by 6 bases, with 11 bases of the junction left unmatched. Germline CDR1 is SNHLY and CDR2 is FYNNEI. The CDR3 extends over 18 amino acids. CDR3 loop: CASSVGGLAGGRRDTQYF. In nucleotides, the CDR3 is TGTGCCAGCAGTGTGGGTGGACTAGCGGGAGGGCGTCGGGATACGCAGTATTTT.

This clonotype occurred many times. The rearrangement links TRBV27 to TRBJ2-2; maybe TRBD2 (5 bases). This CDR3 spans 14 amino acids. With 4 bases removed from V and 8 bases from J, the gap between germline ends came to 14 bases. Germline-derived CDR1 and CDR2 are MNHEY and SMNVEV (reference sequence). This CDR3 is CASSSTGSTGELFF. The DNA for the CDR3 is TGTGCCAGCAGTTCCACTGGGAGTACAGGGGAGCTGTTTTTT.

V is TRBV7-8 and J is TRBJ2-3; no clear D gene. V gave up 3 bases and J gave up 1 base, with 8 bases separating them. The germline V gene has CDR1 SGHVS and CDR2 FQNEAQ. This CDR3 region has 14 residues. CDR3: CASSLLGRTDTQYF. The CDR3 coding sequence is TGTGCCAGCAGCTTGCTCGGTCGCACAGATACGCAGTATTTT.

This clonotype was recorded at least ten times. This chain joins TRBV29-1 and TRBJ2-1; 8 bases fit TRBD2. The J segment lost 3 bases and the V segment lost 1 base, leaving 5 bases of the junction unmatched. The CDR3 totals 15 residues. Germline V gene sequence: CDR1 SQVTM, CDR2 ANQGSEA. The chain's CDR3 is CSVEAGSGGYNEQFF. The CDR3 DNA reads TGCAGCGTTGAAGCTGGAAGCGGGGGCTACAATGAGCAGTTCTTC.

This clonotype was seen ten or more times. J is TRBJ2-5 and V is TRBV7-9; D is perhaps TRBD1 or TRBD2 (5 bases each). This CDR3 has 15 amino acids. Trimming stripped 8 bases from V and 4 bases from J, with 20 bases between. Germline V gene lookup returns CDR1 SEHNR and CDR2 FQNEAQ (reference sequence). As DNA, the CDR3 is TGTGCCAGCTCCTCGCTAGGGCAGGGACGAGAGACCCAGTACTTC. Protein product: CASSSLGQGRETQYF.

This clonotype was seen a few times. The CDR3: CASSYTTGGAEKLFF. CDR3 sequence (DNA): TGTGCCAGCAGTTACACCACAGGGGGCGCAGAAAAACTGTTTTTT. The chain links TRBV6-6 to TRBJ1-4, with TRBD1 matching over 9 bases. There are 15 residues in the CDR3. V gave up 2 bases and J gave up 8 bases; unmatched junction bases: 6. The V gene's germline CDR1 is MNHNY and CDR2 SVGAGI (reference sequence).

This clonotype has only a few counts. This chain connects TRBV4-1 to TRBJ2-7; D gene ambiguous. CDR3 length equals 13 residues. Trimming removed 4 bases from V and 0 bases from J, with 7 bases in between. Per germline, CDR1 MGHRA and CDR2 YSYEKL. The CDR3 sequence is CASSPLGSYEQYF. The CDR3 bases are TGCGCCAGCAGCCCCCTCGGCTCCTACGAGCAGTACTTC.

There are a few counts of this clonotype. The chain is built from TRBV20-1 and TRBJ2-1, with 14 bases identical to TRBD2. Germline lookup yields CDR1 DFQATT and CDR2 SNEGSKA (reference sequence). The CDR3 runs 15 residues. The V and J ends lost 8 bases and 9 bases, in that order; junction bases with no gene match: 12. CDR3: CSTPGTSGSSSEQFF. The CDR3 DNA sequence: TGCAGTACCCCTGGGACTAGCGGGAGTTCTAGTGAGCAGTTCTTC.

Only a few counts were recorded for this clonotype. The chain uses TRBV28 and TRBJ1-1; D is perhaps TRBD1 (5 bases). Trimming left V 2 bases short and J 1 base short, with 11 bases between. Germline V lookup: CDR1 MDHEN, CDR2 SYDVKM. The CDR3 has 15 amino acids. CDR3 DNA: TGTGCCAGCAGTTTAGGGGGGTATCGGAACACTGAAGCTTTCTTT. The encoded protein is CASSLGGYRNTEAFF.